The 11 T cell receptor beta chains presented below share a single source sample, sequenced in a study of control samples from healthy donors and cancer patients. Sequenced by immunoSEQ multiplex PCR; TCRdb stores in-frame clones only, minus some. The sample includes some 28,000 clones, 85% to 90% of them seen just once. Input material: PBMCs. The source is a woman aged 40-49 years with lung cancer.

This chain connects TRBV5-4 to TRBJ2-5; TRBD2 matches at 9 bases. Germline values: CDR1 SGHNT, CDR2 YYREEE (reference sequence). The CDR3 extends over 13 amino acids. V lost 4 bases and J lost 4; bases outside the gene matches: 2. For the CDR3, the DNA is TGTGCCAGCAGCCAGCGGGGGGCAGAGACCCAGTACTTC. It codes for CASSQRGAETQYF.

This clone was seen just once. The chain couples TRBV7-8 to TRBJ1-1; TRBD1 aligns across 7 bases. Germline values: CDR1 SGHVS, CDR2 FQNEAQ. The CDR3 totals 15 residues. V gave up 5 bases and J gave up 5 bases; unmatched junction bases: 11. The CDR3 loop reads CASSANRGGGTEAFF. CDR3 coding DNA: TGTGCCAGCAGCGCAAACAGGGGAGGCGGAACTGAAGCTTTCTTT.

The chain is built from TRBV18 and TRBJ1-4, with D possibly matching TRBD1 (5 bases). With 5 bases removed from V and 8 bases from J, the gap between germline ends came to 15 bases. The CDR3 loop spans 14 amino acids. Germline V gene data show CDR1 as KGHSH and CDR2 as LQKENI. CDR3 protein: CASSSGTPSEKLFF. The CDR3 DNA follows: TGTGCCAGCTCATCCGGGACCCCCTCGGAAAAACTGTTTTTT.

The chain is built from TRBV4-2 and TRBJ2-7, with TRBD2 matching 11 bases. The CDR3 extends over 15 amino acids. J was trimmed by 3 bases and V by 2 bases; bases with no gene match: 3. Germline CDR1 and CDR2: LGHNA and YNFKEQ. The CDR3 is CASSQPGLAVYEQYF. CDR3 bases: TGTGCCAGCAGCCAACCGGGACTAGCGGTCTACGAGCAGTACTTC.

The V call is TRBV19, the J call TRBJ2-5; tentative D call: TRBD1 (8 bases). CDR3 size: 18 residues. Germline CDR1 LNHDA, CDR2 SQIVND (reference sequence). V was cut by 10 bases and J by 1 base, with 28 bases left in between. CDR3 sequence reads: CATRGDRSLAGRQETQYF. The CDR3 DNA is TGTGCCACCCGGGGGGACAGGAGTTTGGCCGGACGCCAAGAGACCCAGTACTTC. Based on the CDR3 plus reference TRBV19 and TRBJ2-5, the full variable domain is DGGITQSPKYLFRKEGQNVTLSCEQNLNHDAMYWYRQDPGQGLRLIYYSQIVNDFQKGDIAEGYSVSREKKESFPLTVTSAQKNPTAFYLCATRGDRSLAGRQETQYFGPGTRLLVL.

J is TRBJ1-1 and V is TRBV18; possible D gene TRBD1, 5 bases. The ends were cut back, 3 bases at V and 0 bases at J, with 11 bases in the middle. CDR1 is KGHSH and CDR2 is LQKENI in the germline V gene. There are 15 residues in the CDR3. CDR3 residues: CASSPGGVVNTEAFF. CDR3 DNA: TGTGCCAGCTCACCCGGGGGGGTCGTGAACACTGAAGCTTTCTTT. The variable domain in full, with the rest retrieved from reference TRBV18 and TRBJ1-1, is NAGVMQNPRHLVRRRGQEARLRCSPMKGHSHVYWYRQLPEEGLKFMVYLQKENIIDESGMPKERFSAEFPKEGPSILRIQQVVRGDSAAYFCASSPGGVVNTEAFFGQGTRLTVV.

V gene TRBV2 combines with J gene TRBJ1-6, with D tentatively TRBD1 (5 bases). CDR1 SNHLY and CDR2 FYNNEI come from the germline V gene. Trimming removed 5 bases from V and 7 bases from J, with 18 bases in between. This CDR3 contains 16 residues. This CDR3 is CASSPTRGSGNSPLHF. In DNA, the CDR3 is TGTGCCAGCAGTCCTACTCGGGGGTCTGGGAATTCACCCCTCCACTTT.

The chain combines TRBV12-3 or TRBV12-4 with TRBJ2-4; D may correspond to TRBD1 or TRBD2 (5 bases each). Trimming removed 7 bases from V and 8 bases from J, with 15 bases in between. The CDR3 spans 13 residues. In DNA form, the CDR3 reads TGTGCCAGCACCTTGGGAAGAGGGGACATTCAGTACTTC. Its translation: CASTLGRGDIQYF.

This chain joins TRBV10-2 and TRBJ2-5; a weak D match, TRBD2 (7 bases). V lost 3 bases and J 5 bases, leaving 16 bases between the germline ends. Germline V CDR1 and CDR2: WSHSY, SAAADI. This CDR3 is 15 amino acids long. CDR3 sequence: CASSDTGGLLETQYF. CDR3 nucleotides: TGCGCCAGCAGTGATACGGGGGGCCTCTTGGAGACCCAGTACTTC.

The CDR3 sequence is CASSQARGPNQPQHF. CDR3 DNA sequence: TGTGCCAGCAGCCAAGCTCGGGGCCCCAATCAGCCCCAGCATTTT. The chain uses TRBV3-1 (or the pseudogene TRBV3-2) and TRBJ1-5, with D possibly matching TRBD1 (5 bases). In germline, CDR1 is LGHDT, CDR2 YNNKEL (reference sequence). The germline V and J ends were trimmed by 1 base and 3 bases, with 10 bases remaining between them. The CDR3 runs to 15 residues.

The chain joins TRBV11-1 to TRBJ1-1; 8 bases are a match to TRBD1. Germline V lookup: CDR1 SGHAT, CDR2 FQDESV (reference sequence). V dropped 5 bases and J dropped 6; count of bases not matched to a gene: 5. This CDR3 has 13 residues. The CDR3 sequence is CASSRTGGAEAFF. CDR3 DNA: TGTGCCAGCAGCCGTACAGGGGGGGCTGAAGCTTTCTTT.